This is a list of T cell receptor beta chains from one sample in a study of metastatic and nonmetastatic thyroid tumors. TCRdb re-called the PCR reads with MiXCR. Of about 7,800 clones listed, around 30% were seen once; the top ten hold less than 15%. Sequenced material: adjacent normal tissue. The receptors were gathered from a female donor with papillary thyroid cancer or a benign thyroid nodule (not recorded which). Some clones in this sample may be carry-over from other donors' samples. CDR3s include the opening cysteine and the closing phenylalanine or tryptophan.

j_call,v_call,cdr3_aa
TRBJ1-4,TRBV28,CASSGGTGRVQGEKLFF
TRBJ2-7,TRBV27,CASSSTGRIYEQYF
TRBJ1-5,TRBV6-1,CASRPGTGVGQPQHF
TRBJ2-7,TRBV30,CAWSPKGVLSLEQYF
TRBJ2-7,TRBV2,CASSDGWPSYEQYF
TRBJ2-6,TRBV20-1,CSAKASTGANVLTF
TRBJ1-4,TRBV2,CASSEEGGNNEKLFF
TRBJ2-1,TRBV11-1,CASSFGPGLGYNEQFF
TRBJ1-2,TRBV5-6,CASSSLTGENYGYTF
TRBJ2-7,TRBV20-1,CSALGLAGGGNGEQYF
TRBJ2-1,TRBV11-2,CASSLDRATSGDEQFF
TRBJ1-4,TRBV27,CASSPFDGEKLFF
TRBJ2-1,TRBV7-9,CASSWSGSEANEQFF
TRBJ2-1,TRBV20-1,CSARDPGLEQFF
TRBJ2-2,TRBV6-2/TRBV6-3,CASRTAGELFF
TRBJ2-3,TRBV7-3,CASSARDFLTDTQYF
TRBJ2-5,TRBV6-1,CASSSYGLAGPLQETQYF
TRBJ1-2,TRBV28,CASSLVSGLWGYTF
TRBJ2-2,TRBV7-3,CASSPRAVLADSGELFF
TRBJ2-7,TRBV20-1,CSARRSGTPGNEQYF
TRBJ2-6,TRBV2,CARTRANVMTF
TRBJ1-4,TRBV20-1,CSARETRADNEKLSF
TRBJ2-7,TRBV5-1,CASSPFPHYEQYF
TRBJ2-4,TRBV12-3/TRBV12-4,CASSLGRAAKNIQYF
TRBJ2-5,TRBV30,CAWSVTEVRETQYF
TRBJ2-7,TRBV5-1,CASSFGDSSYEQYF
TRBJ1-3,TRBV18,CASSPRQGGGNTIYF
TRBJ2-7,TRBV6-4,CASIPGLASLSYEQYF
TRBJ2-7,TRBV14,CASSRMGGYEQYF
TRBJ2-7,TRBV12-3/TRBV12-4,CASSQLGQAASYEQYF
TRBJ1-2,TRBV27,CASSSGRYGYTF
TRBJ1-5,TRBV20-1,CSARRGSNQPQHF
TRBJ2-7,TRBV20-1,CSARGLAGTSYEQYF
TRBJ1-6,TRBV20-1,CSARDLNNSPLHF
TRBJ2-5,TRBV7-7,CASSFGTGEPQYF
TRBJ1-1,TRBV25-1,CASSEYQGRITEAFF
TRBJ1-2,TRBV12-3/TRBV12-4,CASSGTGFGYTF
TRBJ1-2,TRBV9,CASSVDGRGGPPGYTF
TRBJ2-5,TRBV6-2/TRBV6-3,CASNGQSGETQYF
TRBJ2-7,TRBV19,CASSIRVAYEQYF
TRBJ2-5,TRBV6-1,CASTYLGYQETQYF
TRBJ1-2,TRBV20-1,CSAIGQGAEYGYTF